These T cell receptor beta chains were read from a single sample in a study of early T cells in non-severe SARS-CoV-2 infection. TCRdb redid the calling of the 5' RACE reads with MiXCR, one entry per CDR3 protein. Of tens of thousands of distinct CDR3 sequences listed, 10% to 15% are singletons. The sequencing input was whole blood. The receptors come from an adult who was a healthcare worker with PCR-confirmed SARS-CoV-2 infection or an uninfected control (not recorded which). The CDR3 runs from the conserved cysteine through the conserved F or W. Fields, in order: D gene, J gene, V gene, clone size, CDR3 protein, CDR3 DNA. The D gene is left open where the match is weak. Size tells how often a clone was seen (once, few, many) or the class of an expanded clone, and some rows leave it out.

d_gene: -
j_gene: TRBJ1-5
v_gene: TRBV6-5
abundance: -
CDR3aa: CASSYSAGDNQPQHF
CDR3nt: TGTGCCAGCAGTTACTCGGCAGGGGACAATCAGCCCCAGCATTTT

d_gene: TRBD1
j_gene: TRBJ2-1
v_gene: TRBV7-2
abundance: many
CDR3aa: CASSNDRGQEQFF
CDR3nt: TGTGCCAGCAGCAACGACAGGGGGCAAGAGCAGTTCTTC

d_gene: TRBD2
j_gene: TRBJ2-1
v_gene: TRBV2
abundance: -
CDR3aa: CASSEASGSFYNEQFF
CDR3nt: TGTGCCAGCAGTGAAGCTAGCGGGAGTTTCTACAATGAGCAGTTCTTC

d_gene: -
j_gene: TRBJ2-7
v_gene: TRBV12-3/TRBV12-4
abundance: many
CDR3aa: CASSLNYEQYF
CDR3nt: TGTGCCAGCAGTCTGAACTACGAGCAGTACTTC

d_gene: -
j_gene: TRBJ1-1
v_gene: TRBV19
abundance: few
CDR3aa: CASSIRSFVDNMNTEAFF
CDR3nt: TGTGCCAGTAGTATCCGATCATTCGTTGACAACATGAACACTGAAGCTTTCTTT

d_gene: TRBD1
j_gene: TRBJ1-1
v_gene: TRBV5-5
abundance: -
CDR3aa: CASSSQGALNTEAFF
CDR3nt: TGTGCCAGCAGCTCGCAGGGGGCCTTGAACACTGAAGCTTTCTTT

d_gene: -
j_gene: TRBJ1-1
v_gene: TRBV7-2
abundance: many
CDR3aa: CASSADRNTEAFF
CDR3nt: TGCGCCAGCAGCGCAGACAGGAACACTGAAGCTTTCTTT

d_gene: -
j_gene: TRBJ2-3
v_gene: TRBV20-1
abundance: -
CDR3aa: CSAGIVSGDGTDTQYF
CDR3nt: TGCAGTGCTGGCATTGTCTCGGGGGACGGCACAGATACGCAGTATTTT

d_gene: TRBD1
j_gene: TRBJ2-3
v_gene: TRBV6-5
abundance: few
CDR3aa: CASSFAGTGGSDTQYF
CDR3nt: TGTGCCAGCAGTTTTGCCGGGACAGGGGGGTCAGATACGCAGTATTTT

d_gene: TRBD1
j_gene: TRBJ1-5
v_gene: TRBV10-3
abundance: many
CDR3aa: CAISESRQGMDQPQHF
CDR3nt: TGTGCCATCAGTGAGTCTCGACAGGGTATGGATCAGCCCCAGCATTTT

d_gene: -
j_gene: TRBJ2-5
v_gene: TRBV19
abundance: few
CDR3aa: CASSIGTHQETQYF
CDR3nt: TGTGCCAGTAGTATAGGGACACACCAAGAGACCCAGTACTTC

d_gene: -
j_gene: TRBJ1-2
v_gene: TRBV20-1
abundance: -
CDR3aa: CSAAPTNHF
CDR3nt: TGCAGTGCAGCCCCCACGAACCACTTC

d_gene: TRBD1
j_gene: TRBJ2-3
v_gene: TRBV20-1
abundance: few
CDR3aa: CSAPTGASTDTQYF
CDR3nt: TGCAGTGCGCCGACAGGGGCTAGCACAGATACGCAGTATTTT

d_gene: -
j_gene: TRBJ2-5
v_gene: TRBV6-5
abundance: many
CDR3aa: CASNDYVRSGQETQYF
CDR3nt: TGTGCCAGCAACGATTACGTCAGGTCGGGGCAAGAGACCCAGTACTTC

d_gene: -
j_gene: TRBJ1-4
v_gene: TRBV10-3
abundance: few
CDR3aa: CAISQGVGEKLFF
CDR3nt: TGTGCCATCTCTCAAGGCGTAGGAGAAAAACTGTTTTTT

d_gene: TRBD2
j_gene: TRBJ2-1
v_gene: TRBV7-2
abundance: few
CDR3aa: CASSLASGGYNEQFF
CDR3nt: TGTGCCAGCAGCTTGGCTAGCGGGGGTTACAATGAGCAGTTCTTC

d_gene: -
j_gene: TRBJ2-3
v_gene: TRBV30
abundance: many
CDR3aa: CAWSKSRGSDTQYF
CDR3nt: TGTGCCTGGAGTAAATCTCGGGGGTCAGATACGCAGTATTTT

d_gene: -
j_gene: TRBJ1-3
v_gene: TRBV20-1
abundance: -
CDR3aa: CSAEASSGNTIYF
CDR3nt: TGCAGTGCCGAGGCAAGCTCTGGAAACACCATATATTTT

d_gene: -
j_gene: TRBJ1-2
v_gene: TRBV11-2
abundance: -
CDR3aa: CASSPIGSHGYTF
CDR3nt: TGTGCCAGCAGCCCGATAGGGTCCCACGGCTACACCTTC

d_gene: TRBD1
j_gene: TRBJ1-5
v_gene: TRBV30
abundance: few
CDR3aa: CAWSLTGEQPQHF
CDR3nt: TGTGCCTGGAGCCTGACAGGGGAACAGCCCCAGCATTTT

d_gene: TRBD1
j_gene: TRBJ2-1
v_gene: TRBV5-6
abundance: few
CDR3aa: CASSSGQGEQFF
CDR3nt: TGTGCCAGCAGCTCAGGACAGGGAGAGCAGTTCTTC

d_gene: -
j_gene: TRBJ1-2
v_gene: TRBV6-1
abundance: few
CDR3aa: CASSESAGSNYGYTF
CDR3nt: TGTGCCAGCAGTGAGTCAGCCGGATCTAACTATGGCTACACCTTC

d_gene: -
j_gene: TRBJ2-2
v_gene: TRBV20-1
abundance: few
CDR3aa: CSATSGTNTGELFF
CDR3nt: TGCAGTGCTACATCCGGGACTAACACCGGGGAGCTGTTTTTT

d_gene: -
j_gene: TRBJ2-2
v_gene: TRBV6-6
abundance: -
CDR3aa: CASMLAGQAGELFF
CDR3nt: TGTGCCAGCATGCTAGCGGGACAGGCCGGGGAGCTGTTTTTT

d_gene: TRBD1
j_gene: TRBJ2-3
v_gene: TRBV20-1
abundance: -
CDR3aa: CSALRTGRTAPQYF
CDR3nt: TGCAGTGCATTGCGGACAGGGAGAACCGCCCCGCAGTATTTT

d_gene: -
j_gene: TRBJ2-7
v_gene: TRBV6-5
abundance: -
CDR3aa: CASSWVGREQYF
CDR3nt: TGTGCCAGCAGTTGGGTCGGACGGGAGCAGTACTTC

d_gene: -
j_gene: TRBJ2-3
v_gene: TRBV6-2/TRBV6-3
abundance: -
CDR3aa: CASSYKLRSTDTQYF
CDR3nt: TGTGCCAGCAGTTACAAGCTGAGAAGCACAGATACGCAGTATTTT

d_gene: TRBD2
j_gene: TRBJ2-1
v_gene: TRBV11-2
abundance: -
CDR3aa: CASSRALADPNEQFF
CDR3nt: TGTGCCAGCAGCCGAGCCCTAGCGGACCCAAATGAGCAGTTCTTC

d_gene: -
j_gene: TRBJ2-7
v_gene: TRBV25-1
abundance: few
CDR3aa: CASSPDPPGYEQYF
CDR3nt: TGTGCCAGCAGTCCAGACCCGCCCGGCTACGAGCAGTACTTC

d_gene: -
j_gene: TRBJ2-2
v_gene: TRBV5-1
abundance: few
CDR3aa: CASSLVGSNTGELFF
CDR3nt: TGCGCCAGCAGCTTGGTGGGCTCTAACACCGGGGAGCTGTTTTTT

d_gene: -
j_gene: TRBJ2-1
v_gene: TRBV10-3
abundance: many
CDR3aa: CAISERASGVEQFF
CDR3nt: TGTGCCATCAGTGAAAGGGCCTCCGGCGTTGAGCAGTTCTTC

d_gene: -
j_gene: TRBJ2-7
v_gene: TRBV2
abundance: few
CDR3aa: CASSDGAYEQYF
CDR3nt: TGTGCCAGCAGTGATGGTGCCTACGAGCAGTACTTC

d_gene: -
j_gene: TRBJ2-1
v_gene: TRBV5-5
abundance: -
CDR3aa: CASSPGLQGYNEQFF
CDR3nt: TGTGCCAGCAGCCCCGGACTGCAGGGCTACAATGAGCAGTTCTTC

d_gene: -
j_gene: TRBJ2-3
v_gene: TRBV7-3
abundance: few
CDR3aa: CASSPTFSTDTQYF
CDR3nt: TGTGCCAGCAGCCCGACATTCTCCACAGATACGCAGTATTTT

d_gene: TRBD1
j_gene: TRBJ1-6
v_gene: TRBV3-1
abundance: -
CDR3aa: CASSGRDRGYSPLHF
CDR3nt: TGTGCCAGCAGCGGCCGGGACAGGGGGTATTCACCCCTCCACTTT

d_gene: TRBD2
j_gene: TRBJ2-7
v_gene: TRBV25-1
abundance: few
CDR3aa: CASSSVRGTSPYEQYF
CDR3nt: TGTGCCAGCAGTTCTGTCCGGGGGACTAGCCCTTACGAGCAGTACTTC

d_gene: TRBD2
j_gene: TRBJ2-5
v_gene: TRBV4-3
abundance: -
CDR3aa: CASSQELAGHQETQYF
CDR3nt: TGCGCCAGCAGCCAAGAACTAGCGGGGCACCAAGAGACCCAGTACTTC

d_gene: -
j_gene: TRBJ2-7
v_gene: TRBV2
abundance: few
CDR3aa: CASSEARAYEQYF
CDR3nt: TGTGCCAGCAGTGAAGCACGGGCCTACGAGCAGTACTTC

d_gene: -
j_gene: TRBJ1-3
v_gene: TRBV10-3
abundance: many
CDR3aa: CAITRGQPGAGNTIYF
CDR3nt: TGTGCCATCACTCGCGGCCAGCCGGGCGCTGGAAACACCATATATTTT

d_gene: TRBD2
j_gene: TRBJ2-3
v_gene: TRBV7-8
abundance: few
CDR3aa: CASSSPGLAGYLDTQYF
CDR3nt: TGTGCCAGCAGCTCTCCGGGACTAGCGGGATACCTAGATACGCAGTATTTT

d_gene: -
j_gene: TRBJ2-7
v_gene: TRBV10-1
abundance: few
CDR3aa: CASSESGYEQYF
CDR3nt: TGCGCCAGCAGTGAGTCAGGGTACGAGCAGTACTTC

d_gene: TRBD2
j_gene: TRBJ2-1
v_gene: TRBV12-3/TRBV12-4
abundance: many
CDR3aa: CASSFQTSGRSYNEQFF
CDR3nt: TGTGCCAGCAGTTTCCAGACTAGCGGGAGATCATACAATGAGCAGTTCTTC

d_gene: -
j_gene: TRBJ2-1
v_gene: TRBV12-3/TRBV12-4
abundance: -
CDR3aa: CASTPGGIASYNEQFF
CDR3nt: TGTGCCAGCACCCCCGGCGGGATTGCCTCCTACAATGAGCAGTTCTTC

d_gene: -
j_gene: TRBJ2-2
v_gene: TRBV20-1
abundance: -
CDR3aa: CSANLYPPRRDTGELFF
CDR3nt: TGCAGTGCTAACCTCTATCCCCCCAGGCGGGACACCGGGGAGCTGTTTTTT

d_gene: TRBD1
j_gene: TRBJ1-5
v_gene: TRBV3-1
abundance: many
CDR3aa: CASKRDRINSSNQPQHF
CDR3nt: TGTGCCAGCAAGAGGGACAGGATAAACTCTAGCAATCAGCCCCAGCATTTT

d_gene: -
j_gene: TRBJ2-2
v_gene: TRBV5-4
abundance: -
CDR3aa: CASSFQGNRDTGELFF
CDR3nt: TGTGCCAGCAGCTTTCAAGGAAACCGGGACACCGGGGAGCTGTTTTTT

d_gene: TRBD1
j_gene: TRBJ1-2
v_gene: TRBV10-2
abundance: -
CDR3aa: CASSKDRMNGYTF
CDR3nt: TGCGCCAGCAGTAAGGACAGGATGAACGGCTACACCTTC

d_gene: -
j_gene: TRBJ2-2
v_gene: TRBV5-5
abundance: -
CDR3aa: CASSSPGTLNGELFF
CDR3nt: TGTGCCAGCAGCTCCCCCGGGACCCTAAACGGGGAGCTGTTTTTT

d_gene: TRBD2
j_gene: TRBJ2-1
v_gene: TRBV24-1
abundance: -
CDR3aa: CATSDFGGTSGRESEQFF
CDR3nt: TGTGCCACCAGTGATTTTGGTGGGACTAGCGGGAGGGAGAGTGAGCAGTTCTTC